The 11 T cell receptor beta chains reported below all come from one sample, sequenced in a study of cytomegalovirus exposure and HLA in healthy donors. PCR amplification relied on 60 Vbeta primers (plus 13 Jbeta primers). Profiling relied on immunoSEQ multiplex PCR, and the TCRdb table lists in-frame clones only, not all of them. This sample has 100,000 to 120,000 clones; about 78% occur once, and the top ten carry 1% to 1.5%. Sequences were obtained from PBMCs. The receptors derive from a man aged 30 to 39 in good health and CMV-seronegative.

V gene TRBV6-4 combines with J gene TRBJ2-2; D remains unclear. V lost 8 bases, J lost 3 bases, and 10 bases lay in between. The germline V gene encodes CDR1 MRHNA and CDR2 SNTAGT. This CDR3 is 13 amino acids long. The CDR3 DNA reads TGTGCCAGCGCCTTCGAGGACACCGGGGAGCTGTTTTTT. It is translated as CASAFEDTGELFF.

The genes are TRBV4-1 and TRBJ1-1; 7 positions match TRBD1. Per the germline V gene, CDR1 is MGHRA and CDR2 is YSYEKL. V shed 3 bases and J 6 bases; nucleotides not matched to a gene: 7. The CDR3 totals 14 residues. In DNA form, the CDR3 reads TGCGCCAGCAGCCAGGGATCTGACAGGGCTGAAGCTTTCTTT. It yields the protein CASSQGSDRAEAFF.

The rearrangement links TRBV28 to TRBJ2-1; D is possibly TRBD2 (6 bases). The germline V and J ends were trimmed by 7 bases and 6 bases, with 13 bases remaining between them. The CDR3 runs to 13 residues. CDR1 is MDHEN and CDR2 is SYDVKM in the germline V gene. DNA for the CDR3: TGTGCCAGCAATAGGCAGGGAGGCAATGAGCAGTTCTTC. Amino acid sequence: CASNRQGGNEQFF.

Concerning this clone: One end of the junction fails to match germline, which may point to a read error. The chain has TRBV7-9 and TRBJ2-1; unclear D gene. This CDR3 has 12 amino acids. Germline V gene sequence: CDR1 SEHNR, CDR2 FQNEAQ (reference sequence). The CDR3 loop is CSSSTALYEQFF. The CDR3 nucleotides read TGTTCCAGCAGCACCGCACTATATGAGCAGTTCTTC.

This clone was detected a few times. The chain is built from TRBV27 and TRBJ1-5, with 8 positions matching TRBD1. The length of the CDR3 is 15 residues. J was trimmed by 7 bases and V by 5 bases; bases with no gene match: 10. The germline CDR1 and CDR2 sequences are MNHEY and SMNVEV (reference sequence). CDR3: CASSHPSDRAQPQHF. CDR3 nucleotides: TGTGCCAGCAGTCATCCCTCGGACAGGGCCCAGCCCCAGCATTTT.

This chain links TRBV10-3 with TRBJ2-5; perhaps TRBD2 as D (6 bases). From germline, CDR1 is ENHRY and CDR2 SYGVKD. The CDR3 totals 14 residues. Trimming shortened V by 4 bases and J by 5 bases, and 14 bases separated the two germline ends. CDR3 DNA: TGTGCCATCAGTGGCCGGGGGAGAGGGGAGACCCAGTACTTC. Encoded protein: CAISGRGRGETQYF.

J is TRBJ2-3 and V is TRBV28, with D possibly matching TRBD2 (5 bases). Germline V gene lookup returns CDR1 MDHEN and CDR2 SYDVKM. The CDR3 extends over 19 amino acids. The V and J ends lost 6 bases and 0 bases respectively, with 25 bases between them. CDR3 amino acids: CASSLRTYRGRSSTDTQYF. The CDR3 DNA reads TGTGCCAGCAGCCTACGGACGTATAGAGGGAGATCTAGCACAGATACGCAGTATTTT.

The gene calls are TRBV5-4 and TRBJ2-1, with 10 bases matching TRBD2. The CDR3 is 15 residues long. The V gene's germline CDR1 is SGHNT and CDR2 YYREEE (reference sequence). V shed 4 bases and J 7 bases; nucleotides not matched to a gene: 8. CDR3 bases: TGTGCCAGCAGCGAGAGCGGGGGGGCTTTGAATGAGCAGTTCTTC. Translating gives CASSESGGALNEQFF.

This chain uses TRBV7-9 with TRBJ1-2, with 7 bases identical to TRBD1. The V gene's germline CDR1 is SEHNR and CDR2 FQNEAQ (reference sequence). The CDR3 runs 17 residues. After removal of 4 bases from V and 1 base from J, the junction contained 12 bases not matched to a gene. The CDR3 sequence: CASSSWTGNRFNYGYTF. CDR3 bases: TGTGCCAGCAGCTCGTGGACAGGCAACCGATTTAACTATGGCTACACCTTC.

The V call is TRBV27, the J call TRBJ2-5; 8 nucleotides line up with TRBD2. This CDR3 is built from 17 residues. Germline CDR1 and CDR2: MNHEY and SMNVEV (reference sequence). V gave up 5 bases and J gave up 4 bases; unmatched junction bases: 15. DNA of the CDR3: TGTGCCAGCAGTCTCTTAGATGGGGGGACTAGAGGAGAGACCCAGTACTTC. This sequence encodes CASSLLDGGTRGETQYF.

This chain links TRBV2 with TRBJ1-2, with 8 positions matching TRBD1. V lost 5 bases, J lost 7 bases, and 9 bases stayed unmatched. The CDR3 sequence is 14 residues long. Germline V lookup: CDR1 SNHLY, CDR2 FYNNEI. This CDR3 is CASSLGQGSGGYTF. CDR3 coding DNA: TGTGCCAGCAGTCTTGGACAGGGTTCGGGTGGCTACACCTTC.